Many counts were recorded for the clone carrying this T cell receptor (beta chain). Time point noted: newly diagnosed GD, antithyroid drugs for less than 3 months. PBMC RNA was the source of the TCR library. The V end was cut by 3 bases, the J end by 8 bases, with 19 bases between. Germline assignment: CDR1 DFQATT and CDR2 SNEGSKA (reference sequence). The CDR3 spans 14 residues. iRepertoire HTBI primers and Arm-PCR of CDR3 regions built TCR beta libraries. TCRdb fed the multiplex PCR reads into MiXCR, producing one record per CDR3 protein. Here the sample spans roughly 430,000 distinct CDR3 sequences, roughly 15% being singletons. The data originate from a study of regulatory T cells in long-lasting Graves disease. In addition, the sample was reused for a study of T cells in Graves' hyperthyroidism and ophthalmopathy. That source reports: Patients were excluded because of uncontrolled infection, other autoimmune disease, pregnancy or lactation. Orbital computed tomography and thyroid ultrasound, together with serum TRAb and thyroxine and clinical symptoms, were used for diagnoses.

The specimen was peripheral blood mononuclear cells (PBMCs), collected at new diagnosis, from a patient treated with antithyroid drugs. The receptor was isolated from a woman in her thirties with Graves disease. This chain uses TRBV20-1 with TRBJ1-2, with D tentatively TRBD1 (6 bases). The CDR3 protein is CSASVGTRIIGYTF. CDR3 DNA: TGCAGTGCTAGCGTTGGGACACGGATTATAGGCTACACCTTC.